This is a list of T cell receptor beta chains from one sample in a study of cytomegalovirus exposure and HLA in healthy donors. Clones were sequenced by immunoSEQ multiplex PCR, and TCRdb holds only the in-frame ones, with some missing. The profile shows roughly 100,000 clones, less than 80% of them singletons. Source material: PBMCs. The receptor set was obtained from a man aged 55 to 70 in good health and CMV-seronegative. The CDR3 runs from the conserved cysteine through the conserved F or W. Fields, in order: clone size, V gene, J gene, CDR3 protein. Not every row has a clone size; where given, it reads once, few, many or a size class.

clone size: NA
V gene: TRBV6-5
J gene: TRBJ1-1
CDR3 protein: CASRPRGGNTEAFF

clone size: NA
V gene: TRBV7-9
J gene: TRBJ1-3
CDR3 protein: CASSYSASSGNTIYF

clone size: NA
V gene: TRBV2
J gene: TRBJ1-1
CDR3 protein: CASSDINTGGRKTEAFF

clone size: NA
V gene: TRBV15
J gene: TRBJ1-3
CDR3 protein: CATSRERRSSGNTIYF

clone size: NA
V gene: TRBV5-1
J gene: TRBJ2-1
CDR3 protein: CASSKLQGIEQFF

clone size: NA
V gene: TRBV6-6
J gene: TRBJ2-3
CDR3 protein: CASSYGQASTDTQYF

clone size: NA
V gene: TRBV28
J gene: TRBJ2-3
CDR3 protein: CASRGDTDTQYF

clone size: NA
V gene: TRBV15
J gene: TRBJ1-1
CDR3 protein: CATSRVGTGAPREAFF

clone size: few
V gene: TRBV5-4
J gene: TRBJ2-2
CDR3 protein: CASSETGTAITGELFF

clone size: NA
V gene: TRBV9
J gene: TRBJ1-2
CDR3 protein: CASSPGTRGEVGYGYTF

clone size: once
V gene: TRBV7-2
J gene: TRBJ2-1
CDR3 protein: CASSPVKSSYNEQFF

clone size: NA
V gene: TRBV5-1
J gene: TRBJ2-5
CDR3 protein: CASSSPGAGGLQETQYF

clone size: NA
V gene: TRBV5-1
J gene: TRBJ2-3
CDR3 protein: CASSLVTLAGTSTDTQYF

clone size: NA
V gene: TRBV5-1
J gene: TRBJ2-4
CDR3 protein: CASSPGSAKNIQYF